This entry is about one TCR beta chain. This clonotype has just a few counts. The target of this receptor is not known. No base-level quality is on record; no much larger clone is a single base apart. The CDR3 covers 12 residues, taking in both the cysteine and the phenylalanine. Only the CDR3 region is kept as DNA, spanning 36 bases read in frame from base 1. CDR1 MDHEN and CDR2 SYDVKM were looked up in the germline V gene. The trim is 2 bases for V and 9 bases for J, with a gap of 11 bases between the germline ends. These data come from a study of T-cell reconstitution after alpha-beta-depleted transplantation in children listed by TCRdb under 2016. Regarding the study in general: T-cell immune reconstitution after TCRalphabeta/CD19-depleted allogeneic hematopoietic cell transplantation in children was quantitatively tracked in the study by means of TCR repertoire profiling.

The library was made by PCR. Data came from an Illumina HiSeq 2500. Molecular barcoding was employed in the preparation of TCR libraries, with unique molecular identifiers being used to normalize TCRbeta repertoire quantification. The public reads were quality trimmed at Q25 with fastp and then assembled into clones with MiXCR by TCRdb, keeping productive beta chains. When rows share a CDR3 protein, they turn into one entry using the most common DNA and genes. The sample has 200,000 or so distinct CDR3 sequences on record, roughly 8.1% of them singletons. The leading ten clones occupy about 40% of the sample. The paper's findings and limits, for the study overall: In some patients, the high TCRbeta diversity seen at day 60 was put down to recipient T cells and intrathymic progenitors that had survived conditioning. The frequencies of hyperexpanded clones fell over the following months, and after one year, T-cell counts and TCRbeta diversity were mostly attributed to newly produced T cells. About two months after transplant, the apparently early recovery of alphabetaT-cell counts reportedly depended on just several hundred clones that had expanded rapidly and came from non-depleted graft cells.

The treatment or condition label of this sample denotes: allogeneic hematopoietic cell transplantation with graft depleted of TCRalphabeta T cells and CD19 B cells. The transplant recipients were children given TCRalphabeta/CD19-depleted allogeneic hematopoietic cell grafts. The chain was built from TRBV28 and TRBJ2-7, with no confidently assigned D gene. The TCR originated in a male patient under 10 years old who had a stem cell transplant for acute myeloid leukemia, so the T cells may come from the graft donor. The sequencing used PBMCs, mostly from graft donor cells, collected 360 days after TCRalphabeta/CD19-depleted stem cell transplant. The CDR3 corresponds to CASSLQTVPQYF. The sequenced DNA is TGTGCCAGCAGTTTACAAACAGTACCGCAGTACTTC.